The sequence of this T cell receptor (beta chain) was determined in a study of T cell responses to AZD1222 COVID-19 vaccine. Study results and limitations: Baseline serology detected seropositivity in only 5 to 7 AZD1222 recipients. Spike-specific TCR breadth and depth both grew after two AZD1222 doses. The donor group comprised mostly white British people and more females; the analysis possibly underestimated clonal diversity. After the peak T cell response, and only then, were repertoires sampled.

Germline lookup yields CDR1 MDHEN and CDR2 SYDVKM. The V segment lost 6 bases and the J segment 7 bases; nucleotides outside the gene matches: 5. The CDR3 consists of 12 residues. In the case of this clone: Its antigen is as yet unknown.

The method was immunoSEQ multiplex PCR; TCRdb's version includes in-frame clones alone and lacks a portion of them. Altogether 200,000 or so clones are present, about 87% being singletons, with the ten largest covering about 3%. Material: peripheral blood, obtained on day 0 of MenACWY control vaccination. This chain joins TRBV28 and TRBJ1-1; 7 bases are a match to TRBD1. This sequence originates from an adult in good health. CDR3 DNA sequence: TGTGCCAGCAGCCTGACAGGGATTGAAGCTTTCTTT. Protein: CASSLTGIEAFF.